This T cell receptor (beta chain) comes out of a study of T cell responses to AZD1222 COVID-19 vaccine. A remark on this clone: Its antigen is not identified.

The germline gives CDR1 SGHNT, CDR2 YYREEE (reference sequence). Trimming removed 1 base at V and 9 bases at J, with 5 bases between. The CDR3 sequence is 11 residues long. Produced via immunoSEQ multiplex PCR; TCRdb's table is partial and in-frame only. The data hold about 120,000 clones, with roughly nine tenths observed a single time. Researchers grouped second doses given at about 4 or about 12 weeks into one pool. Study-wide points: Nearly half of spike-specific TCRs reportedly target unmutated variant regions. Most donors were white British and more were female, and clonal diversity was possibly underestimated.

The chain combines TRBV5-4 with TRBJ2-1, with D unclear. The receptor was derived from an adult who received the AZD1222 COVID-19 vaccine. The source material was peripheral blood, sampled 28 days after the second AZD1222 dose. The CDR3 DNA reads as TGTGCCAGCAGCTTGTCGGTTGAGCAGTTCTTC. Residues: CASSLSVEQFF.